The 31 T cell receptor beta chains given below trace back to one sample, sequenced in a study of long-term antiretroviral therapy in people with HIV. Survey level was the resolution at which the v3.0 immunoSEQ assay ran. The table came from immunoSEQ multiplex PCR; TCRdb's copy has only in-frame clones and leaves some out. The profile shows under 30,000 clones, approximately 82% of them singletons. This specimen consisted of unsorted PBMCs, obtained 3 years after starting antiretroviral therapy. These receptors were taken from a man aged 18 to 35 with HIV.

This clone appeared a few times. The chain couples TRBV6-1 to TRBJ1-2, with D hard to call. The germline V gene encodes CDR1 MNHNS and CDR2 SASEGT. Trimming stripped 6 bases from V and 3 bases from J, with 14 bases between. This CDR3 comprises 14 residues. CDR3 amino acids: CASSTGGQHYGYTF. In nucleotides, the CDR3 is TGTGCCAGCAGCACGGGTGGCCAGCACTATGGCTACACCTTC.

The chain links TRBV5-6 to TRBJ2-2; TRBD1 agrees at 7 bases. V dropped 5 bases and J dropped 1; count of bases not matched to a gene: 2. CDR1 is SGHDT, CDR2 YYEEEE, per germline. The CDR3 extends over 14 amino acids. In DNA form, the CDR3 reads TGTGCCAGCAGTCGGACAGGGAACACCGGGGAGCTGTTTTTT. It is translated as CASSRTGNTGELFF. Supplemented by reference TRBV5-6 and TRBJ2-2, the full variable domain reads DAGVTQSPTHLIKTRGQQVTLRCSPKSGHDTVSWYQQALGQGPQFIFQYYEEEERQRGNFPDRFSGHQFPNYSSELNVNALLLGDSALYLCASSRTGNTGELFFGEGSRLTVL.

The chain joins TRBV27 to TRBJ2-1; D not certain. The length of the CDR3 is 16 residues. Trimming left V 5 bases short and J 0 bases short, with 14 bases between. Germline assignment: CDR1 MNHEY and CDR2 SMNVEV (reference sequence). The CDR3 bases are TGTGCCAGCAGTGTAGATGCACCAAGCTCCTACAATGAGCAGTTCTTC. It is translated as CASSVDAPSSYNEQFF.

The CDR3 here is CAYGTAFAEQYF. The CDR3 nucleotides are TGTGCCTACGGGACAGCGTTCGCCGAGCAGTACTTC. The chain uses TRBV30 and TRBJ2-7; 7 bases line up with TRBD1. Unmatched junction bases numbered 9, after V lost 7 bases and J lost 6 bases. The CDR3 contains 12 residues. Looked up from germline, CDR1 is GTSNPN and CDR2 is SVGIG (reference sequence).

This rearrangement joins TRBV13 to TRBJ1-3, with D uncertain. V was shortened by 2 bases and J by 0 bases, with 8 bases between the two germline ends. This CDR3 region has 15 residues. Looked up from germline, CDR1 is PRHDT and CDR2 is FYEKMQ (reference sequence). CDR3 sequence: CASSLYPFSGNTIYF. The CDR3, as DNA: TGTGCCAGCAGCTTATATCCCTTCTCTGGAAACACCATATATTTT.

V gene TRBV11-2 combines with J gene TRBJ1-2; tentatively, D is TRBD1 (5 bases). Trimming removed 6 bases at V and 5 bases at J, with 22 bases between. The CDR3 runs 16 residues. Germline CDR1 reads SGHAT; CDR2 reads FQNNGV. DNA of the CDR3: TGTGCCAGCAGGGCTCCCGGGACGGACATTTGGTATGGCTACACCTTC. It is translated as CASRAPGTDIWYGYTF.

This chain links TRBV5-1 with TRBJ2-3; 10 positions agree with TRBD2. The CDR3 has 20 amino acids. Trimming took 1 base from V and 4 from J; bases not matched to a gene: 18. Germline V gives CDR1 SGHRS, CDR2 YFSETQ. The CDR3 loop is CASSLWGSPDPAGGSDTQYF. The DNA of the CDR3 is TGCGCCAGCAGCTTGTGGGGATCGCCAGATCCAGCGGGGGGGTCAGATACGCAGTATTTT.

CDR3 bases: TGTGCCAGCAGCCAAGGCAGGGGAAATTCACCCCTCCACTTT. Translating it yields CASSQGRGNSPLHF. V gene TRBV14 combines with J gene TRBJ1-6; possibly TRBD1 for D (6 bases). The V gene lost 1 base and the J gene lost 7 bases, with 8 bases spanning the gap. The CDR3 is 14 residues long. CDR1 SGHDN and CDR2 FVKESK come from the germline V gene.

This clone is a singleton in its sample. V and J are TRBV7-2 and TRBJ1-1; the D gene is possibly TRBD1 (5 bases). V was pared by 1 base and J by 6 bases, with 12 bases between. The length of the CDR3 is 14 residues. Germline V gene data show CDR1 as SGHTA and CDR2 as FQGNSA. The CDR3 DNA reads TGTGCCAGCAGCTTAGTGCAGGGAATCGCTGAAGCTTTCTTT. This gives the protein CASSLVQGIAEAFF.

This clone rates as medium-sized. The chain uses TRBV7-3 and TRBJ1-6; the D is unclear. CDR1 is SGHTA and CDR2 is FQGTGA in the germline V gene. The ends were cut back, 1 base at V and 10 bases at J, with 8 bases in the middle. The CDR3 totals 13 residues. The CDR3 here is CASSLKRESPLHF. DNA for the CDR3: TGTGCCAGCAGCTTAAAGAGAGAGTCACCCCTCCACTTT.

The CDR3 here is CSAPPLGSNEQFF. The CDR3, as DNA: TGCAGCGCACCACCCCTGGGAAGCAATGAGCAGTTCTTC. V and J are TRBV29-1 and TRBJ2-1; D is unresolved. Trimming removed 7 bases from V and 6 bases from J, with 16 bases in between. Germline-derived CDR1 and CDR2 are SQVTM and ANQGSEA. CDR3 length: 13 residues.

This chain connects TRBV5-8 to TRBJ2-7; D is possibly TRBD1 (5 bases). Germline loops: CDR1 SGHTS, CDR2 YDEGEE. The CDR3 contains 16 residues. Trimming took off 4 bases at V and 0 bases at J, with 17 bases between the two ends. As DNA, the CDR3 is TGTGCCAGCAGCCCGTATTTCCCAGGGTCCTCCTACGAGCAGTACTTC. Residues: CASSPYFPGSSYEQYF.

The CDR3 loop is CASNPSGGSEQYF. CDR3 DNA: TGTGCCAGCAACCCTAGCGGGGGTTCCGAGCAGTACTTC. V is TRBV2 and J is TRBJ2-7, with TRBD2 matching over 10 bases. Germline trimming cut 7 bases from V and 6 bases from J; bases unmatched to any gene: 6. Germline V gives CDR1 SNHLY, CDR2 FYNNEI. The CDR3 runs 13 residues.

The chain joins TRBV13 to TRBJ1-1; no firm D call. CDR1 and CDR2 from the germline V gene are PRHDT and FYEKMQ (reference sequence). This CDR3 has 13 residues. Trimming took off 0 bases at V and 1 base at J, with 3 bases between the two ends. The CDR3 coding sequence is TGTGCCAGCAGCTTAGGCACGAACACTGAAGCTTTCTTT. It translates to CASSLGTNTEAFF. Complete variable domain (other parts from reference TRBV13 and TRBJ1-1): AAGVIQSPRHLIKEKRETATLKCYPIPRHDTVYWYQQGPGQDPQFLISFYEKMQSDKGSIPDRFSAQQFSDYHSELNMSSLELGDSALYFCASSLGTNTEAFFGQGTRLTVV.

The V gene is TRBV5-4, the J gene TRBJ2-5; 10 bases are a match to TRBD2. CDR1 and CDR2 (germline): SGHNT, YYREEE (reference sequence). The trim removed 3 bases at V and 5 bases at J, leaving 13 bases unmatched. The CDR3 contains 17 residues. CDR3 loop: CASSSFSSGGPGETQYF. The CDR3 coding sequence is TGTGCCAGCAGCTCATTCTCTAGCGGGGGCCCCGGGGAGACCCAGTACTTC.

The CDR3 loop reads CASSLSGTGVHEQYF. The CDR3 coding sequence is TGTGCCAGCAGCTTATCGGGGACAGGGGTCCACGAGCAGTACTTC. This rearrangement joins TRBV7-6 to TRBJ2-7, with 10 bases identical to TRBD1. This CDR3 contains 15 residues. From germline, CDR1 is SGHVS and CDR2 FNYEAQ. V trimming: 2 bases; J trimming: 5 bases; junction bases outside the gene matches: 6.

The chain is built from TRBV29-1 and TRBJ1-3; D may be TRBD1 (5 bases). Trimming removed 7 bases at V and 0 bases at J, with 10 bases between. The length of the CDR3 is 13 residues. CDR1 and CDR2 (germline): SQVTM, ANQGSEA. As DNA, the CDR3 is TGCAGCGCTACGACAGTCTCTGGAAACACCATATATTTT. It encodes CSATTVSGNTIYF.

This clone occurred once. The gene calls are TRBV5-1 and TRBJ1-1; D gene ambiguous. Germline V gives CDR1 SGHRS, CDR2 YFSETQ. The length of the CDR3 is 13 residues. Trimming removed 4 bases at V and 6 bases at J, with 13 bases between. CDR3 DNA sequence: TGCGCCAGCAGCACTACACGGACTGCTGAAGCTTTCTTT. Amino acid sequence: CASSTTRTAEAFF.

V usage is TRBV6-5 and J usage is TRBJ1-6; weak D call: TRBD1 (5 bases). Germline CDR1 reads MNHEY; CDR2 reads SVGAGI. The CDR3 loop spans 13 amino acids. The V end was cut by 7 bases, the J end by 8 bases, with 12 bases between. The CDR3: CASTPGGDSPLHF. The CDR3 DNA reads TGTGCCAGCACCCCCGGAGGGGATTCACCCCTCCACTTT.

V is TRBV9 and J is TRBJ2-7; maybe TRBD1 (7 bases). The CDR3 totals 17 residues. Germline V lookup: CDR1 SGDLS, CDR2 YYNGEE. The V end was cut by 0 bases, the J end by 2 bases, with 18 bases between. The CDR3 spells CASSVVGGRTGPYEQYV. CDR3 DNA: TGTGCCAGCAGCGTAGTAGGGGGGAGGACAGGACCCTACGAGCAGTACGTC.

In this sample, this clone turned up once. V is TRBV28 and J is TRBJ1-4; 8 bases align to TRBD1. Germline-derived CDR1 and CDR2 are MDHEN and SYDVKM. The J segment lost 3 bases and the V segment lost 5 bases, leaving 5 bases of the junction unmatched. This CDR3 has 15 amino acids. CDR3: CASSPQQGANEKLFF. The CDR3 DNA sequence: TGTGCCAGCAGTCCCCAACAGGGGGCTAATGAAAAACTGTTTTTT.

The chain combines TRBV7-9 with TRBJ1-4; D might be TRBD1 (6 bases). There are 12 residues in the CDR3. The germline gives CDR1 SEHNR, CDR2 FQNEAQ (reference sequence). The V end was cut by 7 bases, the J end by 8 bases, with 11 bases between. CDR3 amino acids: CASNREGEKLFF. The CDR3, as DNA: TGTGCCAGCAACAGGGAAGGAGAAAAACTGTTTTTT.

This clone was found once. The chain uses TRBV4-1 and TRBJ2-3, with 7 bases that match TRBD2. Germline V gene sequence: CDR1 MGHRA, CDR2 YSYEKL. The V gene end was trimmed by 2 bases and the J gene end by 0 bases; junction bases not matched to a gene: 2. The CDR3 has 15 amino acids. CDR3: CASSQSRGSTDTQYF. The CDR3 bases are TGCGCCAGCAGCCAATCGCGGGGGAGCACAGATACGCAGTATTTT.

The J gene is TRBJ2-1, the V gene TRBV5-6; 9 nucleotides line up with TRBD2. Germline V gene sequence: CDR1 SGHDT, CDR2 YYEEEE. The V and J ends lost 1 base and 5 bases, in that order; junction bases with no gene match: 7. The CDR3 spans 16 residues. CDR3: CASSLMAGGTNNEQFF. The CDR3 DNA reads TGTGCCAGCAGCTTGATGGCGGGAGGGACAAACAATGAGCAGTTCTTC.

The chain uses TRBV5-4 and TRBJ2-3, with D maybe TRBD2 (6 bases). The length of the CDR3 is 16 residues. Trimming took 4 bases from V and 3 from J, leaving 18 bases between them. Germline V CDR1 and CDR2: SGHNT, YYREEE (reference sequence). The CDR3 sequence is CASSIQAGRRTDTQYF. CDR3 nucleotides: TGTGCCAGCAGCATCCAAGCGGGTCGGCGAACAGATACGCAGTATTTT. Full variable domain (rest looked up from reference TRBV5-4 and TRBJ2-3): ETGVTQSPTHLIKTRGQQVTLRCSSQSGHNTVSWYQQALGQGPQFIFQYYREEENGRGNFPPRFSGLQFPNYSSELNVNALELDDSALYLCASSIQAGRRTDTQYFGPGTRLTVL.

The chain links TRBV30 to TRBJ2-7, with D perhaps TRBD1 or TRBD2 (6 bases each). V was cut by 3 bases and J by 3 bases, with 12 bases left in between. The CDR3 has 13 residues. Germline lookup yields CDR1 GTSNPN and CDR2 SVGIG (reference sequence). In DNA, the CDR3 is TGTGCCTGGAGCGAGGGGGGCATCTACGAGCAGTACTTC. Encoded protein: CAWSEGGIYEQYF.

The CDR3 sequence is CATSRGGDTRTDTQYF. DNA for the CDR3: TGTGCCACCAGCAGAGGGGGAGATACCCGCACAGATACGCAGTATTTT. V gene TRBV15 combines with J gene TRBJ2-3; weak D call: TRBD2 (5 bases). V was clipped by 1 base and J by 1 base, with 12 bases between them. Germline assignment: CDR1 LNHNV and CDR2 YYDKDF (reference sequence). The CDR3 is made up of 16 amino acids.

A word on this clone: The junction shows a germline mismatch at one end, possibly a read error. This same CDR3 is encoded by further DNA sequences in the sample. CDR3 nucleotide sequence: TGTGCCAGCAGTTTAAAGCCCTACTTAGAAATCAATCAGCCCCAACATTTT. Protein product: CASSLKPYLEINQPQHF. This chain uses TRBV27 with TRBJ1-5; D is ambiguous. CDR1 is MNHEY, CDR2 SMNVEV, per germline (reference sequence). The CDR3 consists of 17 residues.

CDR3 amino acids: CASSMGTDVYGYTF. The CDR3, as DNA: TGTGCCAGCAGTATGGGGACTGATGTCTATGGCTACACCTTC. This rearrangement joins TRBV28 to TRBJ1-2, with D possibly TRBD1 on 5 matching bases. Trimming left V 5 bases short and J 4 bases short, with 14 bases between. The CDR3 runs to 14 residues. The germline gives CDR1 MDHEN, CDR2 SYDVKM.

V gene TRBV11-2 combines with J gene TRBJ1-1; D is unclear. The CDR3 spans 13 residues. Trimming removed 3 bases at V and 0 bases at J, with 5 bases between. From germline, CDR1 is SGHAT and CDR2 FQNNGV. CDR3 in DNA: TGTGCCAGCAGCTTTAGGGTGAACACTGAAGCTTTCTTT. Amino acid sequence: CASSFRVNTEAFF.

The chain recombines TRBV7-8 with TRBJ2-5, with D perhaps matching TRBD2 (5 bases). The CDR3 contains 12 residues. Trimming left V 5 bases short and J 5 bases short, with 9 bases between. Germline V gene data show CDR1 as SGHVS and CDR2 as FQNEAQ. The chain's CDR3 is CASSGGGETQYF. As DNA, the CDR3 is TGTGCCAGCAGCGGTGGAGGCGAGACCCAGTACTTC.